This T cell receptor beta chain was observed in a study of T cells in Graves' hyperthyroidism and ophthalmopathy. The CDR3 regions of TCR beta were amplified from RNA transcripts. First-round RT-PCR with HTBI primers amplified the TCR CDR3 region. MiXCR, applied by TCRdb to the multiplex PCR reads, yields one record per CDR3 protein. The sample shows around 60,000 distinct CDR3 sequences, just under 50% of them seen only once. Findings and limits, study-wide: Stable hyperthyroidism was separated from ophthalmopathy by a model based on 13 V-J features. Blood also held most thyroid clonotypes expanded beyond 0.001.

This CDR3 comprises 13 residues. The germline V gene encodes CDR1 MNHEY and CDR2 SVGAGI. Germline trimming cut 8 bases from V and 2 bases from J; bases unmatched to any gene: 4. Regarding this clonotype: Its antigen is undetermined.

The rearrangement uses TRBV6-5 and TRBJ2-3; 7 positions match TRBD1. The source material was blood. The TCR was taken from a woman aged 25-40 years with Graves' ophthalmopathy. The CDR3 loop is CASSDRVTDTQYF. CDR3 sequence (DNA): TGTGCCAGCTCCGACAGGGTCACAGATACGCAGTATTTT.